The 29 T cell receptor beta chains in this list originate from one sample, sequenced in a study of blood T cell repertoires in COVID-19. TCRdb keeps only in-frame clones here, not all; method: immunoSEQ multiplex PCR. The table includes 200,000 to 250,000 clones, around 84% detected once. Material: peripheral blood. These TCRs come from a man aged 50-60 years with acute or convalescent COVID-19.

The chain couples TRBV11-3 to TRBJ2-2; D is possibly TRBD2 (6 bases). Germline V gene lookup returns CDR1 SGHNT and CDR2 YENEEA. V lost 5 bases to trimming and J lost 6 bases, with 7 bases between them. The CDR3 extends over 12 amino acids. The CDR3 is CASSGEAGELFF. In DNA, the CDR3 is TGTGCCAGCAGCGGGGAGGCCGGGGAGCTGTTTTTT.

This clone has only one observation. This sequence joins TRBV19 and TRBJ1-1; D is ambiguous. Trimming removed 5 bases from V and 1 base from J, with 8 bases in between. CDR3 length: 13 residues. In germline, CDR1 is LNHDA, CDR2 SQIVND (reference sequence). CDR3 DNA sequence: TGTGCCAGTAGTCAGGCAGGGAACACTGAAGCTTTCTTT. Translating gives CASSQAGNTEAFF.

The V and J genes are TRBV7-8 and TRBJ2-7, with D uncertain. The germline V and J ends were trimmed by 5 bases and 4 bases, with 6 bases remaining between them. Germline lookup yields CDR1 SGHVS and CDR2 FQNEAQ. The CDR3 extends over 11 amino acids. In nucleotides, the CDR3 is TGTGCCAGCAGCCTTTCATACGAGCAGTACTTC. This translates into CASSLSYEQYF.

The V call is TRBV7-2, the J call TRBJ2-1, with TRBD2 matching 8 bases. Germline lookup yields CDR1 SGHTA and CDR2 FQGNSA. V dropped 1 base and J dropped 13; count of bases not matched to a gene: 9. The CDR3 consists of 14 residues. The CDR3 DNA reads TGTGCCAGCAGCTTAGAGGGGCGGGGGGCCTCACAGTTCTTC. It translates to CASSLEGRGASQFF.

The rearrangement links TRBV20-1 to TRBJ2-1; no clear D gene. The CDR3 length is 11 residues. CDR1 and CDR2 (germline): DFQATT, SNEGSKA (reference sequence). V lost 6 bases and J 2 bases, leaving 5 bases between the germline ends. The CDR3 DNA reads as TGCAGTGCCGACACCTACAATGAGCAGTTCTTC. It encodes CSADTYNEQFF.

This clone has only a few counts. The rearrangement links TRBV2 to TRBJ2-7, with D possibly being TRBD2 (6 bases). The germline gives CDR1 SNHLY, CDR2 FYNNEI. The CDR3 is made up of 13 amino acids. V lost 7 bases and J 4 bases, leaving 14 bases between the germline ends. CDR3 DNA sequence: TGTGCCAGCAACCGGGACGGACTATACGAGCAGTACTTC. Its protein is CASNRDGLYEQYF.

V gene TRBV23-1 combines with J gene TRBJ1-6; D uncertain. TRBV23-1 is treated as an ORF (open reading frame) with a function not yet certain. The CDR3 spans 16 residues. The V gene lost 1 base and the J gene lost 3 bases, with 10 bases spanning the gap. In DNA form, the CDR3 reads TGCGCCAGCAGTCAATTGTGCGGGTTCTATAATTCACCCCTCCACTTT. Encoded protein: CASSQLCGFYNSPLHF.

The J gene is TRBJ1-1, the V gene TRBV5-1, with D unclear. The CDR3 spans 14 residues. The germline V and J ends were trimmed by 0 bases and 6 bases, with 12 bases remaining between them. Germline CDR1 and CDR2: SGHRS and YFSETQ. CDR3 loop: CASSLGQPLAEAFF. CDR3 bases: TGCGCCAGCAGCTTGGGACAACCTTTGGCTGAAGCTTTCTTT.

V usage is TRBV7-3 and J usage is TRBJ2-2; the D gene is possibly TRBD1 (6 bases). Trimming stripped 5 bases from V and 6 bases from J, with 16 bases between. This CDR3 is 15 amino acids long. The V gene's germline CDR1 is SGHTA and CDR2 FQGTGA. The CDR3 coding sequence is TGTGCCAGCAGCCCTAACAGGGAAAGGGCCGGGGAGCTGTTTTTT. Translating gives CASSPNRERAGELFF.

This chain links TRBV6-2 or TRBV6-3 with TRBJ1-4; TRBD1 is a possible D gene (5 bases). This CDR3 comprises 15 residues. Germline V CDR1 and CDR2: MNHEY, SVGEGT. The V end was cut by 0 bases, the J end by 5 bases, with 10 bases between. The CDR3, as DNA: TGTGCCAGCAGTTACTCGCGACAGAGGAATGAAAAACTGTTTTTT. The encoded protein is CASSYSRQRNEKLFF.

V usage is TRBV5-4 and J usage is TRBJ1-2; weak D call: TRBD1 (5 bases). Germline CDR1 and CDR2: SGHNT and YYREEE (reference sequence). V lost 2 bases, J lost 4 bases, and 12 bases lay in between. This CDR3 is 14 amino acids long. CDR3 sequence (DNA): TGTGCCAGCAGCTTCGGAGGGGAGGGCTATGGCTACACCTTC. This sequence encodes CASSFGGEGYGYTF.

This chain links TRBV5-1 with TRBJ2-1, with 8 nucleotides matching TRBD1. Per the germline V gene, CDR1 is SGHRS and CDR2 is YFSETQ. V lost 3 bases, J lost 4 bases, and 9 bases stayed unmatched. This CDR3 spans 16 amino acids. This CDR3 is CASSSEDRAVYNEQFF. The CDR3 region has the DNA TGCGCCAGCAGCTCGGAGGACAGGGCAGTTTACAATGAGCAGTTCTTC.

The J gene is TRBJ1-4, the V gene TRBV18; D is undetermined. This CDR3 contains 15 residues. V lost 4 bases and J 3 bases, leaving 12 bases between the germline ends. CDR1 is KGHSH, CDR2 LQKENI, per germline. The CDR3 region is CASSLRRQANEKLFF. CDR3 DNA sequence: TGTGCCAGCTCACTTAGGAGGCAGGCTAATGAAAAACTGTTTTTT.

The CDR3, as DNA: TGTGCCAGCAGCCCCCTTGGGGCGGGGGGATACAATGAGCAGTTCTTC. As protein: CASSPLGAGGYNEQFF. This chain connects TRBV7-3 to TRBJ2-1; 8 positions agree with TRBD2. Germline V gives CDR1 SGHTA, CDR2 FQGTGA. There are 16 residues in the CDR3. After removal of 5 bases from V and 4 bases from J, the junction contained 10 bases not matched to a gene.

The chain joins TRBV5-1 to TRBJ2-1; 8 nucleotides line up with TRBD2. The CDR3 contains 15 residues. V was clipped by 1 base and J by 5 bases; unmatched bases: 5. Germline V gene sequence: CDR1 SGHRS, CDR2 YFSETQ. The CDR3 spells CASSLYSGVNNEQFF. CDR3 bases: TGCGCCAGCAGCTTGTATAGCGGGGTCAACAATGAGCAGTTCTTC.

The genes are TRBV9 and TRBJ2-3; D perhaps matches TRBD1 (6 bases). V lost 5 bases and J lost 0, with 7 bases in between. The CDR3 has 13 residues. Germline CDR1 and CDR2: SGDLS and YYNGEE. CDR3 sequence: CASRGTSTDTQYF. DNA of the CDR3: TGTGCCAGCAGGGGGACAAGCACAGATACGCAGTATTTT. Full variable domain (rest looked up from reference TRBV9 and TRBJ2-3): DSGVTQTPKHLITATGQRVTLRCSPRSGDLSVYWYQQSLDQGLQFLIQYYNGEERAKGNILERFSAQQFPDLHSELNLSSLELGDSALYFCASRGTSTDTQYFGPGTRLTVL.

For the CDR3, the DNA is TGTGCCACCAGAACCCGACAGCAAGAGACCCAGTACTTC. Protein: CATRTRQQETQYF. The chain combines TRBV15 with TRBJ2-5, with D tentatively TRBD1 (5 bases). The CDR3 totals 13 residues. Germline V gene data show CDR1 as LNHNV and CDR2 as YYDKDF (reference sequence). The ends were cut back, 6 bases at V and 2 bases at J, with 10 bases in the middle.

The chain links TRBV7-8 to TRBJ2-6, with a possible D match to TRBD1 (6 bases). Trimming stripped 5 bases from V and 0 bases from J, with 8 bases between. Germline-derived CDR1 and CDR2 are SGHVS and FQNEAQ. The CDR3 runs 15 residues. The CDR3 spells CASSGQSSGANVLTF. CDR3 bases: TGTGCCAGCAGCGGACAGTCCTCTGGGGCCAACGTCCTGACTTTC.

This sequence joins TRBV19 and TRBJ2-2; D is ambiguous. The CDR3 is 15 residues long. Germline CDR1 and CDR2: LNHDA and SQIVND (reference sequence). V was clipped by 5 bases and J by 5 bases, with 15 bases between them. The CDR3 region has the DNA TGTGCCAGTAGTTTCCCCCTCACTAAAACCGGGGAGCTGTTTTTT. Encoded protein: CASSFPLTKTGELFF.

This chain connects TRBV5-4 to TRBJ1-3; weak D call: TRBD1 (5 bases). The CDR3 is 15 amino acids. The V and J ends lost 0 bases and 4 bases respectively, with 11 bases between them. Germline lookup yields CDR1 SGHNT and CDR2 YYREEE (reference sequence). This CDR3 reads CASSLVGGSGNTIYF. CDR3 sequence (DNA): TGTGCCAGCAGCTTGGTGGGGGGATCCGGAAACACCATATATTTT.

The genes are TRBV27 and TRBJ1-6; 8 positions match TRBD1. V shed 3 bases, J shed 2 bases, and the junction held 12 bases outside the gene matches. From germline, CDR1 is MNHEY and CDR2 SMNVEV (reference sequence). The CDR3 consists of 19 residues. CDR3: CASSLWTPAGGAYNSPLHF. The CDR3, as DNA: TGTGCCAGCAGTTTGTGGACCCCGGCAGGGGGCGCCTATAATTCACCCCTCCACTTT.

The chain joins TRBV7-9 to TRBJ1-5; no firm D call. The CDR3 sequence is 12 residues long. Germline CDR1 SEHNR, CDR2 FQNEAQ (reference sequence). Deletions cut 3 bases from V and 7 bases from J, with 7 bases between. The CDR3 spells CASSLAGQPQHF. In DNA form, the CDR3 reads TGTGCCAGCAGCTTGGCGGGACAGCCCCAGCATTTT.

This chain links TRBV3-1 (or the pseudogene TRBV3-2) with TRBJ2-1, with 11 bases aligning to TRBD2. After removal of 3 bases from V and 0 bases from J, the junction contained 10 bases not matched to a gene. CDR3 length: 19 residues. Germline-derived CDR1 and CDR2 are LGHDT and YNNKEL (reference sequence). In DNA form, the CDR3 reads TGTGCCAGCAGCCACCCACTAGCGGGGGAGAGGAGCTCCTACAATGAGCAGTTCTTC. Amino acid sequence: CASSHPLAGERSSYNEQFF.

The CDR3 coding sequence is TGTGCCAGGGACAGCGCCCGGCGGGGCAATCAGCCCCAGCATTTT. Translating gives CARDSARRGNQPQHF. The J gene is TRBJ1-5, the V gene TRBV19, with D possibly TRBD1 on 6 matching bases. Germline CDR1 is LNHDA and CDR2 is SQIVND (reference sequence). This CDR3 comprises 15 residues. V was shortened by 9 bases and J by 2 bases, with 17 bases between the two germline ends.

The chain has TRBV5-1 and TRBJ2-2; tentatively, D is TRBD2 (6 bases). Per germline, CDR1 SGHRS and CDR2 YFSETQ. V was shortened by 4 bases and J by 0 bases, with 16 bases between the two germline ends. The length of the CDR3 is 17 residues. Here the CDR3 reads CASSGSLAKANTGELFF. As DNA, the CDR3 is TGCGCCAGCAGCGGGTCGCTAGCGAAGGCGAACACCGGGGAGCTGTTTTTT.

This chain links TRBV10-3 with TRBJ1-1, with TRBD1 matching 10 bases. This CDR3 has 15 amino acids. CDR1 is ENHRY and CDR2 is SYGVKD in the germline V gene. J gave up 5 bases and V 3 bases, and 6 bases lay outside the gene matches. Here the CDR3 reads CAISDLTGGRTEAFF. CDR3 nucleotides: TGTGCCATCAGTGATTTGACAGGGGGCCGAACTGAAGCTTTCTTT.

A few counts support this clone. The chain carries TRBV11-2 and TRBJ1-2, with 9 bases fitting TRBD1. From germline, CDR1 is SGHAT and CDR2 FQNNGV. The CDR3 runs 15 residues. V shed 1 base and J 6 bases; nucleotides not matched to a gene: 6. CDR3 protein: CASSLGPGQGNGYTF. The CDR3 region has the DNA TGTGCCAGCAGCTTAGGACCGGGACAGGGTAATGGCTACACCTTC.

The gene calls are TRBV5-1 and TRBJ1-2, with D unclear. Germline loops: CDR1 SGHRS, CDR2 YFSETQ. The CDR3 contains 14 residues. The V end lost 4 bases, the J end lost 0 bases, and 10 bases lay between the germline ends. DNA for the CDR3: TGCGCCAGCAGCGAGGATTCTACTAACTATGGCTACACCTTC. Its translation is CASSEDSTNYGYTF.

The chain links TRBV11-1 to TRBJ2-3, with a tentative D call TRBD2 (6 bases). The germline V gene has CDR1 SGHAT and CDR2 FQDESV (reference sequence). CDR3 size: 12 residues. Trimming left V 4 bases short and J 6 bases short, with 8 bases between. CDR3 bases: TGTGCCAGCAGCTCGGGACTGGATACGCAGTATTTT. It encodes CASSSGLDTQYF. Variable domain in full (rest from reference TRBV11-1 and TRBJ2-3): EAEVAQSPRYKITEKSQAVAFWCDPISGHATLYWYRQILGQGPELLVQFQDESVVDDSQLPKDRFSAERLKGVDSTLKIQPAELGDSAMYLCASSSGLDTQYFGPGTRLTVL.